The 28 T cell receptor beta chains listed next were all sequenced from one sample in a study of T cells after yellow fever vaccination. A single record per CDR3 protein comes from TCRdb applying MiXCR to the 5' RACE reads. The table has some 390,000 distinct CDR3 sequences, 6.2% seen once. Here the sequenced sample was PBMCs, taken 5 days after the yellow fever booster vaccination. These receptors came from a young man who received the YFV17D yellow fever vaccine.

V and J are TRBV3-1 and TRBJ2-5; D perhaps matches TRBD1 (5 bases). The V gene lost 2 bases and the J gene lost 0 bases, with 7 bases spanning the gap. CDR1 is LGHDT, CDR2 YNNKEL, per germline (reference sequence). This CDR3 region has 14 residues. The CDR3, as DNA: TGTGCCAGCAGCCAACGACAGAACCAAGAGACCCAGTACTTC. It is translated as CASSQRQNQETQYF.

This clonotype was found many times. The CDR3 sequence: CASSRKDTFPTGGRTDTQYF. The CDR3 nucleotides read TGTGCCAGCAGTCGCAAGGACACATTTCCCACGGGAGGGCGGACAGATACGCAGTATTTT. This chain connects TRBV11-2 to TRBJ2-3; 8 bases map to TRBD2. Germline values: CDR1 SGHAT, CDR2 FQNNGV. V lost 6 bases and J lost 3; bases outside the gene matches: 23. The CDR3 is made up of 20 amino acids.

This clonotype appeared a few times. V is TRBV30 and J is TRBJ1-5; 7 bases match TRBD1. V shed 3 bases and J 2 bases; nucleotides not matched to a gene: 7. The CDR3 runs to 15 residues. The germline CDR1 and CDR2 sequences are GTSNPN and SVGIG (reference sequence). The CDR3 DNA reads TGTGCCTGGAGCACAGGGGAAAATGGCAATCAGCCCCAGCATTTT. This codes for CAWSTGENGNQPQHF.

There are many counts of this clonotype. The genes are TRBV5-1 and TRBJ1-6; no definite D call. Trimming took 0 bases from V and 7 from J, leaving 11 bases between them. The CDR3 has 15 residues. Germline V gene sequence: CDR1 SGHRS, CDR2 YFSETQ. The chain's CDR3 is CASSLVGERNSPLHF. The DNA of the CDR3 is TGCGCCAGCAGCTTGGTTGGGGAGCGAAATTCACCCCTCCACTTT.

This clonotype was counted between two and nine times. The chain uses TRBV6-1 and TRBJ1-5; D may be TRBD1 (6 bases). The CDR3 is made up of 13 amino acids. Trimming stripped 8 bases from V and 7 bases from J, with 15 bases between. Per the germline V gene, CDR1 is MNHNS and CDR2 is SASEGT. The CDR3 region is CASVKRGEQPQHF. CDR3 coding DNA: TGTGCCAGCGTCAAAAGGGGGGAGCAGCCCCAGCATTTT.

This clonotype has ten or more counts. The V gene is TRBV6-5, the J gene TRBJ1-6; D remains ambiguous. CDR3 length: 17 residues. Trimming left V 0 bases short and J 8 bases short, with 17 bases between. Germline V gives CDR1 MNHEY, CDR2 SVGAGI. The CDR3 nucleotides read TGTGCCAGCAGTTACTCTAGGAGGACCCCGAGCGATTCACCCCTCCACTTT. Protein product: CASSYSRRTPSDSPLHF.

This clonotype has a count of ten or more. This sequence joins TRBV18 and TRBJ2-5; no firm D call. Deletions cut 0 bases from V and 7 bases from J, with 18 bases between. Germline V gene lookup returns CDR1 KGHSH and CDR2 LQKENI. The CDR3 runs to 16 residues. CDR3 in DNA: TGTGCCAGCTCACCACCGGTGCGAACGGCTCTACTGACCCAGTACTTC. Its translation is CASSPPVRTALLTQYF.

This clonotype was found a few times. This chain uses TRBV23-1 with TRBJ1-6; 8 positions match TRBD1. TRBV23-1 counts as an open reading frame of uncertain function. V lost 0 bases and J lost 8; bases outside the gene matches: 6. The CDR3 is 16 amino acids. The CDR3 reads CASSQSRTGGYSPLHF. The DNA of the CDR3 is TGCGCCAGCAGTCAATCGCGAACAGGGGGTTATTCACCCCTCCACTTT.

The genes are TRBV7-2 and TRBJ1-1; 8 bases fit TRBD1. V lost 0 bases and J lost 5; bases outside the gene matches: 5. The CDR3 covers 15 residues. Germline CDR1 is SGHTA and CDR2 is FQGNSA. CDR3 in amino acids: CASSLATGAGTEAFF. CDR3 nucleotide sequence: TGTGCCAGCAGCTTAGCGACAGGGGCTGGAACTGAAGCTTTCTTT.

This clonotype was seen a few times. The V call is TRBV18, the J call TRBJ2-2, with D possibly matching TRBD1 (6 bases). V was clipped by 2 bases and J by 13 bases, with 20 bases between them. Germline V gene lookup returns CDR1 KGHSH and CDR2 LQKENI. There are 15 residues in the CDR3. In DNA form, the CDR3 reads TGTGCCAGCTCACCAGGATCAGGGGCCCGGTCACGGCTGTTTTTT. It encodes CASSPGSGARSRLFF. Combining the CDR3 with reference TRBV18 and TRBJ2-2 gives the whole variable domain NAGVMQNPRHLVRRRGQEARLRCSPMKGHSHVYWYRQLPEEGLKFMVYLQKENIIDESGMPKERFSAEFPKEGPSILRIQQVVRGDSAAYFCASSPGSGARSRLFFGEGSRLTVL.

This clonotype was recorded a few times. The V and J genes are TRBV20-1 and TRBJ2-3, with TRBD1 identical over 9 bases. V was clipped by 6 bases and J by 6 bases; unmatched bases: 7. The CDR3 length is 13 residues. Germline V gene data show CDR1 as DFQATT and CDR2 as SNEGSKA (reference sequence). This CDR3 is CSANRGLVDTQYF. The CDR3 DNA reads TGCAGTGCAAACAGGGGGCTGGTGGATACGCAGTATTTT.

This clonotype was recorded at least ten times. The chain links TRBV18 to TRBJ1-1, with TRBD1 matching over 8 bases. V was clipped by 9 bases and J by 1 base; unmatched bases: 4. Germline lookup yields CDR1 KGHSH and CDR2 LQKENI. The CDR3 has 13 amino acids. CDR3 loop: CASRQGPNTEAFF. Written as DNA, the CDR3 is TGTGCCAGTCGACAGGGGCCGAACACTGAAGCTTTCTTT.

This clonotype was observed a few times. This chain joins TRBV12-3 or TRBV12-4 and TRBJ2-5, with TRBD2 matching over 9 bases. The CDR3 extends over 17 amino acids. V shed 2 bases and J 0 bases; nucleotides not matched to a gene: 7. In DNA, the CDR3 is TGTGCCAGCAGTTTACTGGTCGCTAGCGGGAACCAAGAGACCCAGTACTTC. This codes for CASSLLVASGNQETQYF.

The sample holds many counts of this clonotype. This sequence joins TRBV5-6 and TRBJ1-4; D remains unclear. Germline V CDR1 and CDR2: SGHDT, YYEEEE. V lost 0 bases and J lost 9, with 6 bases in between. The CDR3 has 12 amino acids. The CDR3 DNA reads as TGTGCCAGCAGCTTGGACAGTAAAAAACTGTTTTTT. This codes for CASSLDSKKLFF.

This clonotype appeared a few times. The chain recombines TRBV19 with TRBJ2-7; D call uncertain. This CDR3 is 12 amino acids long. The germline V and J ends were trimmed by 6 bases and 2 bases, with 8 bases remaining between them. The germline gives CDR1 LNHDA, CDR2 SQIVND (reference sequence). The CDR3 region is CASSNWPYEQYF. In nucleotides, the CDR3 is TGTGCCAGTAGCAATTGGCCCTACGAGCAGTACTTC.

This clonotype was seen repeatedly, ten times or more. The chain couples TRBV29-1 to TRBJ2-4; 10 nucleotides match TRBD2. V dropped 4 bases and J dropped 3; count of bases not matched to a gene: 3. Germline CDR1 SQVTM, CDR2 ANQGSEA. The CDR3 contains 14 residues. CDR3: CSVGTSGFKNIQYF. The CDR3 DNA follows: TGCAGCGTTGGGACTAGCGGATTCAAAAACATTCAGTACTTC.

This chain's CDR3 is CATGPRAHLGSYEQYF. The CDR3 DNA sequence: TGTGCCACCGGGCCAAGGGCGCATTTGGGCTCCTACGAGCAGTACTTC. The genes are TRBV10-3 and TRBJ2-7; D not resolved. Germline CDR1 reads ENHRY; CDR2 reads SYGVKD. The CDR3 extends over 16 amino acids. Trimming took 10 bases from V and 0 from J, leaving 22 bases between them.

This clonotype was counted between two and nine times. The rearrangement links TRBV14 to TRBJ2-5; perhaps TRBD1 as D (5 bases). V gave up 1 base and J gave up 2 bases, with 23 bases separating them. This CDR3 comprises 19 residues. Germline V gene data show CDR1 as SGHDN and CDR2 as FVKESK. For the CDR3, the DNA is TGTGCCAGCAGCCAAGGCGGTCGAAGTAGGATTACAGGTCAAGAGACCCAGTACTTC. This encodes CASSQGGRSRITGQETQYF. The variable domain in full, completed from reference TRBV14 and TRBJ2-5, reads EAGVTQFPSHSVIEKGQTVTLRCDPISGHDNLYWYRRVMGKEIKFLLHFVKESKQDESGMPNNRFLAERTGGTYSTLKVQPAELEDSGVYFCASSQGGRSRITGQETQYFGPGTRLLVL.

This clonotype was found many times. The J gene is TRBJ2-3, the V gene TRBV20-1; D uncertain. V was shortened by 1 base and J by 2 bases, with 7 bases between the two germline ends. Germline V gene data show CDR1 as DFQATT and CDR2 as SNEGSKA (reference sequence). The CDR3 spans 13 residues. This CDR3 reads CSARGQATDTQYF. The CDR3 DNA sequence: TGCAGTGCTAGAGGGCAAGCCACAGATACGCAGTATTTT.

This clonotype was observed many times. Here the CDR3 DNA reads TGTGCCAGCAGCCCCCCGGGACTAGCTCAAGAGACCCAGTACTTC. Translating gives CASSPPGLAQETQYF. The gene calls are TRBV7-9 and TRBJ2-5; TRBD2 matches at 9 bases. The junction had 6 bases not matched to a gene; V was cut back by 5 bases and J by 2 bases. Germline CDR1 SEHNR, CDR2 FQNEAQ (reference sequence). CDR3 length: 15 amino acids.

This clonotype has more than one count but fewer than ten. The V and J genes are TRBV20-1 and TRBJ2-7, with D possibly matching TRBD2 (5 bases). There are 15 residues in the CDR3. Per germline, CDR1 DFQATT and CDR2 SNEGSKA (reference sequence). V was clipped by 0 bases and J by 1 base, with 13 bases between them. The CDR3 DNA sequence: TGCAGTGCTAGAGAATGGCGGGCCCTATCCTACGAGCAGTACTTC. It yields the protein CSAREWRALSYEQYF.

Turning to this clonotype: The junction departs from germline at one end; a sequencing error may be responsible. J is TRBJ2-3 and V is TRBV10-1, with D perhaps TRBD1 (5 bases). Germline CDR1 is WNHNN and CDR2 is SYGVQD (reference sequence). This CDR3 comprises 13 residues. CDR3: CAGRGQITDTQYF. Here the CDR3 DNA reads TGCGCCGGCAGAGGACAAATCACAGATACGCAGTATTTT.

This clonotype was counted a few times. J is TRBJ2-7 and V is TRBV20-1, with D perhaps TRBD2 (6 bases). Germline assignment: CDR1 DFQATT and CDR2 SNEGSKA (reference sequence). The germline V and J ends were trimmed by 1 base and 3 bases, with 13 bases remaining between them. CDR3 length: 14 amino acids. The CDR3 reads CSARAGTENYEQYF. The DNA of the CDR3 is TGCAGTGCTAGAGCCGGGACTGAAAACTACGAGCAGTACTTC.

This clonotype was recorded many times. The chain uses TRBV6-5 and TRBJ1-4; no clear D gene. The V gene's germline CDR1 is MNHEY and CDR2 SVGAGI. V gave up 5 bases and J gave up 3 bases, with 13 bases separating them. This CDR3 comprises 15 residues. The CDR3 region has the DNA TGTGCCAGCAGTAGCTCCGGGCAGCCTAATGAAAAACTGTTTTTT. It encodes CASSSSGQPNEKLFF.

This clonotype was seen once. The rearrangement uses TRBV4-2 and TRBJ2-7; 14 nucleotides align to TRBD2. The germline V gene encodes CDR1 LGHNA and CDR2 YNFKEQ. V gave up 3 bases and J gave up 0 bases; unmatched junction bases: 7. This CDR3 contains 18 residues. In nucleotides, the CDR3 is TGTGCCAGCAGCCACGGGACTAGCGGGAGTGGGGGCTCCTACGAGCAGTACTTC. This translates into CASSHGTSGSGGSYEQYF.

In this sample, this clonotype turned up many times. This chain uses TRBV10-3 with TRBJ2-1; 10 bases are shared with TRBD2. V lost 2 bases to trimming and J lost 7 bases; unmatched junction nucleotides: 11. CDR3 length equals 17 residues. Germline V gene sequence: CDR1 ENHRY, CDR2 SYGVKD. CDR3 in DNA: TGTGCCATCAGTGAGGTGGCTAGCGGGAGTTACGATAATGAGCAGTTCTTC. It codes for CAISEVASGSYDNEQFF.

CDR3 DNA sequence: TGTGCCAGCAGTGGACAGGGGGCCCAAGGCTATGGCTACACCTTC. It is translated as CASSGQGAQGYGYTF. This chain uses TRBV6-1 with TRBJ1-2, with 10 bases lining up with TRBD1. Germline V lookup: CDR1 MNHNS, CDR2 SASEGT. There are 15 residues in the CDR3. Trimming took 4 bases from V and 4 from J; bases not matched to a gene: 6.

This clonotype was seen many times. V gene TRBV5-1 combines with J gene TRBJ2-2, with 7 bases lining up with TRBD1. The CDR3 spans 16 residues. Germline V gene sequence: CDR1 SGHRS, CDR2 YFSETQ. After removal of 1 base from V and 6 bases from J, the junction contained 9 bases not matched to a gene. The CDR3 loop reads CASSLISTGWAGELFF. CDR3 DNA sequence: TGCGCCAGCAGCTTGATCTCGACAGGGTGGGCCGGGGAGCTGTTTTTT.